Below, 15 T cell receptor beta chains from the same sample are listed, as sequenced in a study of shared clonotypes between healthy human individuals. TCRdb's copy holds only in-frame clones and misses some; the assay was immunoSEQ multiplex PCR. The sample yields under 2.5 million clones, approximately 90% seen once. The sequenced sample was naive CD4+ T cells from PBMCs. Specified subset: CD45RA+ positively selected. The receptor set was obtained from a man younger than 30 in good health. Some clones in this sample may be carry-over from other donors' samples.

The rearrangement joins TRBV5-4 to TRBJ2-7, with D hard to call. Germline V gene data show CDR1 as SGHNT and CDR2 as YYREEE (reference sequence). CDR3 size: 12 residues. The V gene lost 4 bases and the J gene lost 2 bases, with 7 bases spanning the gap. The chain's CDR3 is CASSRSAYEQYF. CDR3 bases: TGTGCCAGCAGCCGCTCAGCCTACGAGCAGTACTTC.

V is TRBV7-8 and J is TRBJ2-6; tentative D call: TRBD1 (5 bases). Trimming took 5 bases from V and 1 from J, leaving 12 bases between them. The germline V gene has CDR1 SGHVS and CDR2 FQNEAQ. This CDR3 spans 16 amino acids. The CDR3 loop is CASSPSRTSGANVLTF. The CDR3 DNA is TGTGCCAGCAGCCCTAGTCGGACATCTGGGGCCAACGTCCTGACTTTC. The entire variable domain, with the rest obtained from reference TRBV7-8 and TRBJ2-6, is as follows: GAGVSQSPRYKVAKRGQDVALRCDPISGHVSLFWYQQALGQGPEFLTYFQNEAQLDKSGLPSDRFFAERPEGSVSTLKIQRTQQEDSAVYLCASSPSRTSGANVLTFGAGSRLTVL.

This clone was observed once. V and J are TRBV4-1 and TRBJ2-3; TRBD2 aligns across 13 bases. The CDR3 is 20 amino acids. The germline gives CDR1 MGHRA, CDR2 YSYEKL. V lost 4 bases, J lost 0 bases, and 13 bases stayed unmatched. CDR3 sequence: CASSLMTSGRIFPSTDTQYF. In nucleotides, the CDR3 is TGCGCCAGCAGCCTCATGACTAGCGGGAGGATATTCCCTAGCACAGATACGCAGTATTTT.

V is TRBV7-3 and J is TRBJ1-5; the D is unclear. The CDR3 runs 13 residues. Germline V CDR1 and CDR2: SGHTA, FQGTGA. Trimming took 2 bases from V and 3 from J, leaving 5 bases between them. CDR3 nucleotide sequence: TGTGCCAGCAGCTTAGGGAACAATCAGCCCCAGCATTTT. Translating it yields CASSLGNNQPQHF.

CDR3 in amino acids: CASSLAWAGGGYTF. DNA of the CDR3: TGTGCCAGCAGCTTGGCCTGGGCCGGGGGCGGCTACACCTTC. The J gene is TRBJ1-2, the V gene TRBV5-6, with a tentative D call TRBD1 (6 bases). The germline CDR1 and CDR2 sequences are SGHDT and YYEEEE. V gave up 0 bases and J gave up 8 bases, with 14 bases separating them. The CDR3 contains 14 residues.

Worth noting for this clone: This sample includes further DNA sequences coding for the same CDR3. The chain uses TRBV28 and TRBJ1-2; no reliable D call. The CDR3 is made up of 12 amino acids. The germline V gene has CDR1 MDHEN and CDR2 SYDVKM. V lost 1 base to trimming and J lost 4 bases, with 4 bases between them. CDR3 sequence reads: CASSLLSYGYTF. As DNA, the CDR3 is TGTGCCAGCAGTTTATTGAGCTATGGCTACACCTTC.

The table lists this clone with a count of one. This chain uses TRBV5-5 with TRBJ1-3; a weak D match, TRBD1 (5 bases). Trimming took 2 bases from V and 4 from J, leaving 13 bases between them. This CDR3 region has 15 residues. Germline V gives CDR1 SGHKS, CDR2 YYEKEE (reference sequence). The CDR3 region has the DNA TGTGCCAGCAGCTTCGGGACTCAAGAGGGAAACACCATATATTTT. Translating gives CASSFGTQEGNTIYF. The whole variable domain, remainder taken from reference TRBV5-5 and TRBJ1-3, is DAGVTQSPTHLIKTRGQQVTLRCSPISGHKSVSWYQQVLGQGPQFIFQYYEKEERGRGNFPDRFSARQFPNYSSELNVNALLLGDSALYLCASSFGTQEGNTIYFGEGSWLTVV.

The chain links TRBV6-5 to TRBJ2-2; 8 bases align to TRBD1. The CDR3 sequence is 14 residues long. The V segment lost 8 bases and the J segment 6 bases; nucleotides outside the gene matches: 8. The V gene's germline CDR1 is MNHEY and CDR2 SVGAGI. The CDR3 protein is CASRLQGGAGELFF. DNA for the CDR3: TGTGCCAGCCGACTACAGGGGGGTGCCGGGGAGCTGTTTTTT.

V and J are TRBV6-6 and TRBJ1-5, with 7 nucleotides matching TRBD1. The V and J ends lost 4 bases and 3 bases, in that order; junction bases with no gene match: 6. CDR1 MNHNY and CDR2 SVGAGI come from the germline V gene (reference sequence). The CDR3 length is 15 residues. CDR3 nucleotide sequence: TGTGCCAGCAGTTCCGCAGGGGGGGTCAATCAGCCCCAGCATTTT. Encoded protein: CASSSAGGVNQPQHF.

Note on this clone: The sample holds other DNA sequences that translate to the same CDR3. The chain links TRBV5-1 to TRBJ2-3, with 14 bases matching TRBD2. CDR3 size: 15 residues. CDR1 is SGHRS, CDR2 YFSETQ, per germline. The V segment lost 4 bases and the J segment 4 bases; nucleotides outside the gene matches: 2. CDR3 loop: CASSPGLAGADTQYF. The CDR3 nucleotides read TGCGCCAGCAGCCCGGGACTAGCGGGGGCAGATACGCAGTATTTT.

The rearrangement joins TRBV30 to TRBJ1-4; D perhaps matches TRBD1 (5 bases). The CDR3 runs to 16 residues. Trimming shortened V by 2 bases and J by 8 bases, and 21 bases separated the two germline ends. CDR1 is GTSNPN and CDR2 is SVGIG in the germline V gene (reference sequence). Here the CDR3 reads CAWSPLSQGRREKLFF. The DNA of the CDR3 is TGTGCCTGGAGTCCCCTATCCCAGGGCCGGAGAGAAAAACTGTTTTTT.

The V call is TRBV7-2, the J call TRBJ2-1; D assignment may be TRBD1 or TRBD2 (5 bases each). CDR1 and CDR2 (germline): SGHTA, FQGNSA. V was cut by 2 bases and J by 9 bases, with 11 bases left in between. The CDR3 spans 13 residues. DNA for the CDR3: TGTGCCAGCAGCTTATTGTCGGGGACTGAGCAGTTCTTC. Encoded protein: CASSLLSGTEQFF.

On this clone: The sample has other DNA sequences that encode this CDR3 too. The rearrangement links TRBV27 to TRBJ1-1; D remains ambiguous. This CDR3 has 13 amino acids. Trimming shortened V by 5 bases and J by 2 bases, and 9 bases separated the two germline ends. Germline V CDR1 and CDR2: MNHEY, SMNVEV (reference sequence). CDR3 nucleotide sequence: TGTGCCAGCAGTCCACGCAGAAACACTGAAGCTTTCTTT. Amino acids: CASSPRRNTEAFF.

J is TRBJ2-3 and V is TRBV6-1, with 11 bases aligning to TRBD2. Per germline, CDR1 MNHNS and CDR2 SASEGT. V shed 6 bases and J 3 bases; nucleotides not matched to a gene: 5. This CDR3 is 15 amino acids long. In nucleotides, the CDR3 is TGTGCCAGCAGCAAAGGGACTAGCGGAACAGATACGCAGTATTTT. Its protein product is CASSKGTSGTDTQYF.

This clone came up once. The V and J genes are TRBV7-2 and TRBJ2-2; D may be TRBD2 (6 bases). Germline V gives CDR1 SGHTA, CDR2 FQGNSA. Deletions cut 5 bases from V and 7 bases from J, with 17 bases between. There are 15 residues in the CDR3. CDR3 in DNA: TGTGCCAGCAGCCCCGGGACTGCCGCGGGCGGGGAGCTGTTTTTT. It is translated as CASSPGTAAGGELFF. Supplemented by reference TRBV7-2 and TRBJ2-2, the full variable domain reads GAGVSQSPSNKVTEKGKDVELRCDPISGHTALYWYRQSLGQGLEFLIYFQGNSAPDKSGLPSDRFSAERTGGSVSTLTIQRTQQEDSAVYLCASSPGTAAGGELFFGEGSRLTVL.